Listed below are T cell receptor beta chains from one sample, sequenced in a study of response to subunit inactivated influenza vaccine. Via MiXCR, TCRdb re-called the RT-PCR reads, giving one row per CDR3 protein. The sample lists approximately 680,000 distinct CDR3 sequences, more than 15% occurring once. The sample here was PBMCs from blood, taken about 12 days after vaccination. These TCRs come from a man aged 45-65 years who received an inactivated influenza vaccine. The CDR3 runs from the conserved cysteine through the conserved F or W. A D gene is named only where the DNA matches it firmly. Not every row has a clone size; where given, it reads once, few, many or a size class.

j_call: TRBJ1-2; v_call: TRBV28; d_call: -; clone_size: few; cdr3_nt: TGTGCCACCGGGGGGGGCGCGTATGGCTACACCTTC; cdr3_aa: CATGGGAYGYTF
j_call: TRBJ2-1; v_call: TRBV6-1; d_call: TRBD2; clone_size: many; cdr3_nt: TGTGCCAGCAGTACCCCTCCCGCGGGGGGGGTAAGATCCTACAATGAGCAGTTCTTC; cdr3_aa: CASSTPPAGGVRSYNEQFF
j_call: TRBJ2-2; v_call: TRBV9; d_call: -; clone_size: few; cdr3_nt: TGTGCCAGCAGCGGAGGGGTGGCTAGAACCGGGGAGCTGTTTTTT; cdr3_aa: CASSGGVARTGELFF
j_call: TRBJ2-2; v_call: TRBV6-1; d_call: TRBD1; clone_size: -; cdr3_nt: TGTGCCAGCACCCCTCTGTGGACAGGGAACACCGGGGAGCTGTTTTTT; cdr3_aa: CASTPLWTGNTGELFF
j_call: TRBJ2-1; v_call: TRBV4-3; d_call: -; clone_size: few; cdr3_nt: TGCGCCAGCAGCCAAGGGGTGAGCGGGTACTTTGAGCAGTTCTTC; cdr3_aa: CASSQGVSGYFEQFF
j_call: TRBJ1-6; v_call: TRBV15; d_call: TRBD1; clone_size: few; cdr3_nt: TGTGCCACCAGCAGAAATACAGGGGCATCACCCCTCCACTTT; cdr3_aa: CATSRNTGASPLHF
j_call: TRBJ2-1; v_call: TRBV5-1; d_call: -; clone_size: few; cdr3_nt: TGCGCCAGCAGCTTGCAGGGGCAGAGTAGGGATGAGCAGTTCTTC; cdr3_aa: CASSLQGQSRDEQFF
j_call: TRBJ2-1; v_call: TRBV7-8; d_call: TRBD2; clone_size: -; cdr3_nt: TGTGCCAGCAGCTATAGCGGGGGGGCCGAGTTCTTC; cdr3_aa: CASSYSGGAEFF
j_call: TRBJ2-3; v_call: TRBV15; d_call: -; clone_size: -; cdr3_nt: TGTGCCACCAGCAGAGATCGGTTGGGAGATACGCAGTATTTT; cdr3_aa: CATSRDRLGDTQYF
j_call: TRBJ1-5; v_call: TRBV10-3; d_call: -; clone_size: -; cdr3_nt: TGTGCCATCAGTGAGGGATCCCCATATAGCAATCAGCCCCAGCATTTT; cdr3_aa: CAISEGSPYSNQPQHF
j_call: TRBJ2-7; v_call: TRBV12-3/TRBV12-4; d_call: -; clone_size: -; cdr3_nt: TGTGCCAGCAGTTCCGCCCCAATTGGGTACGAGCAGTACTTC; cdr3_aa: CASSSAPIGYEQYF